This entry lists 30 T cell receptor beta chains sequenced from one sample in a study of cytotoxic CD8 clonotypes in ibrutinib-treated CLL. TCRdb's table, derived via immunoSEQ multiplex PCR, lists solely in-frame clones and lacks some. The top ten hold around an eighth of the sample, which has 190,000 or so clones, around 70% seen once. The specimen comprised PBMCs, sampled after 24 months of ibrutinib treatment. The receptors stem from a human donor with chronic lymphocytic leukemia.

The CDR3: CAWRRQAGAGELFF. For the CDR3, the DNA is TGTGCCTGGAGAAGGCAGGCGGGGGCCGGGGAGCTGTTTTTT. This chain connects TRBV30 to TRBJ2-2; 7 positions agree with TRBD2. Trimming removed 3 bases from V and 6 bases from J; junction bases left unmatched: 7. Germline assignment: CDR1 GTSNPN and CDR2 SVGIG (reference sequence). The CDR3 contains 14 residues. Using reference TRBV30 and TRBJ2-2 for the parts outside the CDR3, the full variable domain is SQTIHQWPATLVQPVGSPLSLECTVEGTSNPNLYWYRQAAGRGLQLLFYSVGIGQISSEVPQNLSASRPQDRQFILSSKKLLLSDSGFYLCAWRRQAGAGELFFGEGSRLTVL.

The rearrangement links TRBV19 to TRBJ2-1; D gene ambiguous. The CDR3 is made up of 13 amino acids. Trimming removed 1 base at V and 9 bases at J, with 10 bases between. Germline V gene sequence: CDR1 LNHDA, CDR2 SQIVND (reference sequence). CDR3: CASSIVFTAEQFF. CDR3 DNA sequence: TGTGCCAGTAGTATAGTATTCACGGCTGAGCAGTTCTTC.

This chain uses TRBV6-1 with TRBJ1-4, with a possible D match to TRBD1 (5 bases). V gave up 6 bases and J gave up 6 bases, with 17 bases separating them. CDR3 length: 15 residues. Germline assignment: CDR1 MNHNS and CDR2 SASEGT. The CDR3 protein is CASRLGTARDEKLFF. The CDR3 bases are TGTGCCAGCAGGTTAGGGACGGCAAGGGATGAAAAACTGTTTTTT.

The chain uses TRBV19 and TRBJ1-1, with 7 bases identical to TRBD1. Germline lookup yields CDR1 LNHDA and CDR2 SQIVND (reference sequence). The CDR3 sequence is 14 residues long. The ends lost 4 bases at V and 5 bases at J; junction bases unmatched: 7. The CDR3 nucleotides read TGTGCCAGTAGTACCAGAGACAGGGTGACTGAAGCTTTCTTT. This translates into CASSTRDRVTEAFF. The full variable domain, with the rest looked up from reference TRBV19 and TRBJ1-1, is DGGITQSPKYLFRKEGQNVTLSCEQNLNHDAMYWYRQDPGQGLRLIYYSQIVNDFQKGDIAEGYSVSREKKESFPLTVTSAQKNPTAFYLCASSTRDRVTEAFFGQGTRLTVV.

The chain combines TRBV6-5 with TRBJ1-5; D unresolved. This CDR3 spans 15 amino acids. V lost 0 bases and J 4 bases, leaving 10 bases between the germline ends. Germline CDR1 reads MNHEY; CDR2 reads SVGAGI. The CDR3 reads CASSYSVVANQPQHF. In DNA, the CDR3 is TGTGCCAGCAGTTACTCTGTTGTTGCAAATCAGCCCCAGCATTTT.

The chain employs TRBV5-1 and TRBJ1-5; D call uncertain. The CDR3 consists of 15 residues. Germline-derived CDR1 and CDR2 are SGHRS and YFSETQ. Trimming removed 0 bases from V and 6 bases from J, with 13 bases in between. The CDR3 loop reads CASSLGFEGTQPQHF. CDR3 bases: TGCGCCAGCAGCTTGGGATTCGAGGGAACTCAGCCCCAGCATTTT.

This chain uses TRBV6-1 with TRBJ2-7; the match to TRBD1 covers 9 bases. CDR3 length equals 14 residues. Germline V gene sequence: CDR1 MNHNS, CDR2 SASEGT. The V and J ends lost 7 bases and 2 bases, in that order; junction bases with no gene match: 6. This CDR3 reads CASKTGTGTYEQYF. For the CDR3, the DNA is TGTGCCAGCAAGACCGGGACAGGGACCTACGAGCAGTACTTC.

In its sample, this clone was seen a few times. The chain employs TRBV5-4 and TRBJ1-1, with no clear D. CDR3 length: 14 residues. CDR1 and CDR2 from the germline V gene are SGHNT and YYREEE (reference sequence). V was clipped by 0 bases and J by 7 bases, with 13 bases between them. In nucleotides, the CDR3 is TGTGCCAGCAGCTTGGACCTAACCCTCAGTGAAGCTTTCTTT. Its translation: CASSLDLTLSEAFF.

This clone was counted between two and nine times. The V gene is TRBV9, the J gene TRBJ2-1; no firm D call. The CDR3 contains 13 residues. Germline assignment: CDR1 SGDLS and CDR2 YYNGEE. Trimming pared 0 bases from V and 9 bases from J, leaving 10 bases between. The CDR3 spells CASSVEYYPEQFF. The CDR3 DNA reads as TGTGCCAGCAGCGTAGAGTACTACCCTGAGCAGTTCTTC.

The chain is built from TRBV5-1 and TRBJ2-5, with TRBD2 matching 10 bases. Germline-derived CDR1 and CDR2 are SGHRS and YFSETQ. CDR3 size: 16 residues. The trim removed 5 bases at V and 4 bases at J, leaving 11 bases unmatched. Here the CDR3 reads CASSRVLSGRSETQYF. CDR3 bases: TGCGCCAGCAGTCGAGTCCTTAGCGGGAGGTCAGAGACCCAGTACTTC. The whole variable domain, filled in from reference TRBV5-1 and TRBJ2-5, reads KAGVTQTPRYLIKTRGQQVTLSCSPISGHRSVSWYQQTPGQGLQFLFEYFSETQRNKGNFPGRFSGRQFSNSRSEMNVSTLELGDSALYLCASSRVLSGRSETQYFGPGTRLLVL.

The V gene is TRBV30, the J gene TRBJ2-3; D is unclear. CDR3 size: 12 residues. Germline V CDR1 and CDR2: GTSNPN, SVGIG (reference sequence). The ends were cut back, 0 bases at V and 5 bases at J, with 6 bases in the middle. The CDR3 loop reads CAWSVIVDTQYF. The CDR3 nucleotides are TGTGCCTGGAGTGTAATAGTAGATACGCAGTATTTT. The variable domain in full, completed from reference TRBV30 and TRBJ2-3, reads SQTIHQWPATLVQPVGSPLSLECTVEGTSNPNLYWYRQAAGRGLQLLFYSVGIGQISSEVPQNLSASRPQDRQFILSSKKLLLSDSGFYLCAWSVIVDTQYFGPGTRLTVL.

A single count supports this clone. The rearrangement joins TRBV7-2 to TRBJ1-1, with D hard to call. Germline V CDR1 and CDR2: SGHTA, FQGNSA. The V end was cut by 6 bases, the J end by 2 bases, with 13 bases between. This CDR3 has 14 amino acids. The CDR3 is CASRAPGRNTEAFF. The CDR3 nucleotides read TGTGCCAGCAGAGCCCCGGGAAGAAACACTGAAGCTTTCTTT. Full variable domain (missing parts from reference TRBV7-2 and TRBJ1-1): GAGVSQSPSNKVTEKGKDVELRCDPISGHTALYWYRQSLGQGLEFLIYFQGNSAPDKSGLPSDRFSAERTGGSVSTLTIQRTQQEDSAVYLCASRAPGRNTEAFFGQGTRLTVV.

This clone was counted between two and nine times. This chain's CDR3 is CASSDNSGMPYEQYF. The CDR3 bases are TGTGCCAGCAGTGACAATAGCGGGATGCCCTACGAGCAGTACTTC. The genes are TRBV27 and TRBJ2-7, with TRBD2 matching over 8 bases. The germline CDR1 and CDR2 sequences are MNHEY and SMNVEV (reference sequence). This CDR3 has 15 amino acids. Germline trimming cut 5 bases from V and 2 bases from J; bases unmatched to any gene: 8.

CDR3 loop: CASSSNRGGYTEAFF. In DNA, the CDR3 is TGTGCCAGCAGTTCAAACAGGGGTGGGTACACTGAAGCTTTCTTT. The V and J genes are TRBV27 and TRBJ1-1; 7 nucleotides match TRBD1. The CDR3 has 15 amino acids. Germline V lookup: CDR1 MNHEY, CDR2 SMNVEV (reference sequence). The J segment lost 3 bases and the V segment lost 4 bases, leaving 8 bases of the junction unmatched.

The rearrangement uses TRBV6-1 and TRBJ2-7, with D possibly matching TRBD2 (6 bases). CDR3 size: 14 residues. Germline loops: CDR1 MNHNS, CDR2 SASEGT. With 7 bases removed from V and 0 bases from J, the gap between germline ends came to 13 bases. The CDR3: CASIFQGLSYEQYF. The CDR3 nucleotides read TGTGCCAGCATTTTCCAGGGACTCTCCTACGAGCAGTACTTC.

The chain couples TRBV7-8 to TRBJ2-1, with D possibly matching TRBD1 (6 bases). CDR1 SGHVS and CDR2 FQNEAQ come from the germline V gene. V was shortened by 6 bases and J by 4 bases, with 16 bases between the two germline ends. This CDR3 is 15 amino acids long. The chain's CDR3 is CASRSLLRGYNEQFF. Written as DNA, the CDR3 is TGTGCCAGCAGGTCACTTCTGAGGGGGTACAATGAGCAGTTCTTC.

Only a few counts were recorded for this clone. The rearrangement joins TRBV7-9 to TRBJ2-7, with D possibly being TRBD1 or TRBD2 (5 bases each). The germline V gene has CDR1 SEHNR and CDR2 FQNEAQ (reference sequence). The ends were cut back, 3 bases at V and 6 bases at J, with 12 bases in the middle. This CDR3 is built from 13 residues. The CDR3 region has the DNA TGTGCCAGCAGCTTCCCTTCAGGGACCGAGCAGTACTTC. Amino acid sequence: CASSFPSGTEQYF.

The J gene is TRBJ1-2, the V gene TRBV5-1; 8 nucleotides align to TRBD1. The germline V gene encodes CDR1 SGHRS and CDR2 YFSETQ. After removal of 3 bases from V and 0 bases from J, the junction contained 7 bases not matched to a gene. The CDR3 spans 16 residues. DNA of the CDR3: TGCGCCAGCAGCTACGGGACAGGACTTCCTAACTATGGCTACACCTTC. Its protein product is CASSYGTGLPNYGYTF.

This clone was observed a few times. The chain employs TRBV2 and TRBJ1-5; D gene unclear. V was cut by 6 bases and J by 1 base, with 7 bases left in between. Germline V gives CDR1 SNHLY, CDR2 FYNNEI. This CDR3 spans 13 amino acids. The DNA for the CDR3 is TGTGCCAGCAGGGGATTAAGCAATCAGCCCCAGCATTTT. Translating it yields CASRGLSNQPQHF.

CDR3 coding DNA: TGCGCCAGCAGCTTGGTGACTAGCGGGGTGTACAATGAGCAGTTCTTC. Its translation: CASSLVTSGVYNEQFF. The genes are TRBV5-1 and TRBJ2-1; 11 nucleotides match TRBD2. V shed 0 bases and J 4 bases; nucleotides not matched to a gene: 3. CDR3 size: 16 residues. CDR1 is SGHRS, CDR2 YFSETQ, per germline.

The chain links TRBV6-5 to TRBJ2-3, with D perhaps TRBD1 (6 bases). This CDR3 contains 13 residues. V was cut by 5 bases and J by 3 bases, with 9 bases left in between. Per germline, CDR1 MNHEY and CDR2 SVGAGI. CDR3 nucleotide sequence: TGTGCCAGCAGTGTGGGGGCTACAGATACGCAGTATTTT. Residues: CASSVGATDTQYF.

This clone was observed a single time. CDR3: CASSLVVAGRTDTQYF. CDR3 DNA: TGCGCCAGCAGCTTGGTAGTGGCGGGCCGCACAGATACGCAGTATTTT. The chain joins TRBV5-1 to TRBJ2-3; tentative D call: TRBD2 (5 bases). The CDR3 loop spans 16 amino acids. Germline CDR1 and CDR2: SGHRS and YFSETQ. Deletions cut 0 bases from V and 1 base from J, with 12 bases between.

The J gene is TRBJ1-2, the V gene TRBV9; D ambiguous. The length of the CDR3 is 14 residues. In germline, CDR1 is SGDLS, CDR2 YYNGEE. The germline V and J ends were trimmed by 4 bases and 7 bases, with 17 bases remaining between them. CDR3 nucleotides: TGTGCCAGCAGCCCAATCCGGGCGGTTAGTGGCTACACCTTC. It encodes CASSPIRAVSGYTF.

The rearrangement links TRBV4-2 to TRBJ2-3; 10 bases match TRBD2. Trimming took 0 bases from V and 3 from J; bases not matched to a gene: 9. The CDR3 covers 18 residues. Germline V CDR1 and CDR2: LGHNA, YNFKEQ. Written as DNA, the CDR3 is TGTGCCAGCAGCCAAGATAATTTCGGACTAGCGGAGACAGATACGCAGTATTTT. Translation gives CASSQDNFGLAETDTQYF.

The rearrangement links TRBV7-9 to TRBJ2-3; 9 nucleotides align to TRBD2. This CDR3 is 15 amino acids long. Germline lookup yields CDR1 SEHNR and CDR2 FQNEAQ (reference sequence). The junction had 5 bases not matched to a gene; V was cut back by 5 bases and J by 2 bases. The CDR3 loop reads CASSRRTSDTDTQYF. CDR3 sequence (DNA): TGTGCCAGCAGCCGCCGGACTAGCGACACAGATACGCAGTATTTT.

The chain uses TRBV27 and TRBJ2-7; 9 nucleotides align to TRBD1. V shed 7 bases, J shed 3 bases, and the junction held 16 bases outside the gene matches. From germline, CDR1 is MNHEY and CDR2 SMNVEV (reference sequence). The CDR3 is made up of 17 amino acids. The CDR3 sequence is CASKPPGQGGRNYEQYF. The CDR3 bases are TGTGCCAGCAAGCCACCGGGACAGGGAGGCAGAAACTACGAGCAGTACTTC.

The genes are TRBV7-2 and TRBJ1-2; D not resolved. CDR1 and CDR2 (germline): SGHTA, FQGNSA. Trimming took off 6 bases at V and 7 bases at J, with 18 bases between the two ends. This CDR3 spans 14 amino acids. The CDR3, as DNA: TGTGCCAGCAGTACTTACGGGGTCGATGGTGGCTACACCTTC. Translating it yields CASSTYGVDGGYTF.

V gene TRBV28 combines with J gene TRBJ1-2; a possible D gene is TRBD1 (6 bases). Trimming shortened V by 5 bases and J by 8 bases, and 24 bases separated the two germline ends. Germline CDR1 and CDR2: MDHEN and SYDVKM. This CDR3 region has 16 residues. CDR3 DNA: TGTGCCAGCAGTGACGGACAGATAGAAGGGAATGGCGGCTACACCTTC. Translation gives CASSDGQIEGNGGYTF.

This clone turned up a few times. The V call is TRBV10-3, the J call TRBJ2-7, with D uncertain. CDR3 size: 14 residues. The germline CDR1 and CDR2 sequences are ENHRY and SYGVKD. V lost 6 bases to trimming and J lost 5 bases, with 17 bases between them. CDR3 coding DNA: TGTGCCATCAGATCATCGCCGGGCTCGGACGAGCAGTACTTC. Translating gives CAIRSSPGSDEQYF.

This chain's CDR3 is CASSPIDRAQGEQFF. For the CDR3, the DNA is TGTGCCAGCAGCCCCATAGACAGGGCTCAAGGTGAGCAGTTCTTC. This sequence joins TRBV7-3 and TRBJ2-1, with 7 bases fitting TRBD1. J gave up 9 bases and V 5 bases, and 13 bases lay outside the gene matches. Germline V gives CDR1 SGHTA, CDR2 FQGTGA. The CDR3 sequence is 15 residues long.